In this sample, the clone carrying this T cell receptor beta chain turned up many times. Its antigen is undetermined. Other DNA sequences in this sample translate to the same CDR3. This entry comes from a study of T cell clones after liver transplantation. On the study more broadly: Post-transplant blood was tracked for graft-donor-reactive T cell clones identified in a pre-transplant mixed lymphocyte reaction. Graft-donor-reactive sequences were compared with third-party-reactive TCRbeta sequences from pre-transplant mixed lymphocyte reactions.

TCRdb's table, derived via immunoSEQ multiplex PCR, lists solely in-frame clones and lacks some. Of approximately 50,000 clones in the sample, roughly 74% were seen once. In germline, CDR1 is SGHNT, CDR2 YENEEA. J was trimmed by 2 bases and V by 3 bases; bases with no gene match: 4. The CDR3 has 14 amino acids. Study results and caveats: Conclusions were preliminary, with small, heterogeneous patient groups.

The sequencing used CD4+ T cells from blood, collected around 54 months after liver transplant. The J gene is TRBJ2-7, the V gene TRBV11-3; 7 positions agree with TRBD2. This clonotype originated in a human patient who received a liver transplant. The graft donor may be the source of some T cells. Here the CDR3 DNA reads TGTGCCAGCAGCTTGGGAGGGAGACCCTACGAGCAGTACTTC. Translating it yields CASSLGGRPYEQYF.